This passage covers 18 T cell receptor beta chains from one sample sequenced in a study of regulatory T cells in long-lasting Graves disease. Building the TCR beta libraries relied on iRepertoire HTBI primers, and CDR3 regions underwent Arm-PCR. A single record per CDR3 protein comes from TCRdb applying MiXCR to the multiplex PCR reads. The sample holds under 450,000 distinct CDR3 sequences, 10% to 15% seen once. The time point denotes: newly diagnosed GD, antithyroid drugs for less than 3 months. Following extraction of RNA from PBMCs, that RNA was used to make the TCR library. Separately, the same data were catalogued under a study of T cells in Graves' hyperthyroidism and ophthalmopathy.

The sample here was peripheral blood mononuclear cells (PBMCs), taken at new diagnosis, from a patient treated with antithyroid drugs. These TCRs come from a woman aged 18-29 years with Graves disease.

The chain combines TRBV4-2 with TRBJ2-5, with TRBD2 identical over 8 bases. After removal of 0 bases from V and 1 base from J, the junction contained 7 bases not matched to a gene. Germline CDR1 reads LGHNA; CDR2 reads YNFKEQ. The CDR3 consists of 17 residues. Written as DNA, the CDR3 is TGTGCCAGCAGCCAAGATCCAAGCGGGGGAACCCAAGAGACCCAGTACTTC. It is translated as CASSQDPSGGTQETQYF.

V is TRBV6-2 or TRBV6-3 and J is TRBJ1-5, with 7 nucleotides matching TRBD1. This CDR3 has 15 residues. Germline lookup yields CDR1 MNHEY and CDR2 SVGEGT. V shed 5 bases, J shed 1 base, and the junction held 5 bases outside the gene matches. In DNA form, the CDR3 reads TGTGCCAGCAGTATTACAGGGGTCAGCAATCAGCCCCAGCATTTT. Translating it yields CASSITGVSNQPQHF.

This clonotype was detected ten times or more. The chain has TRBV28 and TRBJ2-5, with 8 bases aligning to TRBD2. J was trimmed by 4 bases and V by 9 bases; bases with no gene match: 4. Germline lookup yields CDR1 MDHEN and CDR2 SYDVKM. The CDR3 is made up of 12 amino acids. CDR3 bases: TGTGCCAGTCTGGCGGGGGGAGAGACCCAGTACTTC. Translated: CASLAGGETQYF. Full variable domain (rest looked up from reference TRBV28 and TRBJ2-5): DVKVTQSSRYLVKRTGEKVFLECVQDMDHENMFWYRQDPGLGLRLIYFSYDVKMKEKGDIPEGYSVSREKKERFSLILESASTNQTSMYLCASLAGGETQYFGPGTRLLVL.

The chain has TRBV6-4 and TRBJ2-2; D unclear. This CDR3 is 15 amino acids long. V was pared by 8 bases and J by 1 base, with 14 bases between. Germline values: CDR1 MRHNA, CDR2 SNTAGT. In DNA form, the CDR3 reads TGTGCCAGCGGCCTGGCAAGTAGGAACACCGGGGAGCTGTTTTTT. This translates into CASGLASRNTGELFF.

The chain carries TRBV7-6 and TRBJ1-1; possible D gene TRBD1, 6 bases. The V gene's germline CDR1 is SGHVS and CDR2 FNYEAQ. The V end was cut by 2 bases, the J end by 7 bases, with 11 bases between. The CDR3 runs 13 residues. The DNA for the CDR3 is TGTGCCAGCAGCTTAAGAGGACAGCTTGAAGCTTTCTTT. It yields the protein CASSLRGQLEAFF.

About this clonotype: At one of its ends the junction is not consistent with the germline gene, which may arise from a read error. The rearrangement links TRBV6-5 to TRBJ2-1, with 11 bases fitting TRBD2. This CDR3 has 13 amino acids. Germline V gene sequence: CDR1 MNHEY, CDR2 SVGAGI. The CDR3 nucleotides read TGTGCCAGCAGTTACTCGGCTAGCGGGGGGACGCTCTTC. As protein: CASSYSASGGTLF.

V and J are TRBV12-3 or TRBV12-4 and TRBJ1-1; no reliable D call. The CDR3 consists of 13 residues. V was shortened by 6 bases and J by 0 bases, with 8 bases between the two germline ends. Here the CDR3 DNA reads TGTGCCAGCAGCACGTCAGTGAACACTGAAGCTTTCTTT. Protein sequence: CASSTSVNTEAFF.

This chain uses TRBV19 with TRBJ2-2, with TRBD2 matching over 11 bases. The V gene end was trimmed by 3 bases and the J gene end by 3 bases; junction bases not matched to a gene: 9. CDR1 and CDR2 from the germline V gene are LNHDA and SQIVND (reference sequence). The CDR3 covers 18 residues. CDR3 region: CASSIGLAGGSYTGELFF. Written as DNA, the CDR3 is TGTGCCAGTAGTATTGGGCTAGCGGGAGGATCCTACACCGGGGAGCTGTTTTTT.

In its sample, this clonotype was seen many times. The rearrangement links TRBV12-5 to TRBJ1-1; D call uncertain. The CDR3 runs 11 residues. The ends were cut back, 6 bases at V and 9 bases at J, with 11 bases in the middle. Germline V CDR1 and CDR2: LGHNT, FRNRAP. The CDR3 DNA follows: TGTGCTAGTGGCCAGCCATGTAAAGCTTTCTTT. This codes for CASGQPCKAFF.

This clonotype was observed at least ten times. The CDR3 reads CASSQEGNYGYTF. The CDR3 DNA follows: TGTGCCAGCAGCCAGGAGGGAAACTATGGCTACACCTTC. This chain connects TRBV3-1 to TRBJ1-2, with D uncertain. Per germline, CDR1 LGHDT and CDR2 YNNKEL (reference sequence). CDR3 size: 13 residues. The V end lost 3 bases, the J end lost 2 bases, and 7 bases lay between the germline ends.

This clonotype was seen many times. This chain connects TRBV20-1 to TRBJ2-4; D ambiguous. The CDR3 has 11 residues. The germline gives CDR1 DFQATT, CDR2 SNEGSKA (reference sequence). Deletions cut 5 bases from V and 8 bases from J, with 10 bases between. Written as DNA, the CDR3 is TGCAGTGCTCCAGAGGTGGACATTCAGTACTTC. It is translated as CSAPEVDIQYF.

This clonotype was detected a few times. The chain combines TRBV5-8 with TRBJ1-2, with D perhaps matching TRBD1 (5 bases). This CDR3 region has 13 residues. CDR1 is SGHTS and CDR2 is YDEGEE in the germline V gene. Trimming pared 5 bases from V and 8 bases from J, leaving 16 bases between. CDR3 region: CASRSRLGRGYTF. The CDR3 region has the DNA TGTGCCAGCAGGTCAAGACTGGGACGGGGCTACACCTTC.

This clonotype was detected many times. This rearrangement joins TRBV11-2 to TRBJ1-4, with D maybe TRBD1 (5 bases). This CDR3 is built from 12 residues. Germline loops: CDR1 SGHAT, CDR2 FQNNGV. V was trimmed by 6 bases and J by 11 bases, leaving 13 bases between them. CDR3 sequence: CASSKWGGKLFF. The CDR3 bases are TGTGCCAGCAGTAAATGGGGGGGGAAACTGTTTTTT.

This clonotype was seen ten or more times. The chain has TRBV7-6 and TRBJ2-7; 9 nucleotides match TRBD2. Trimming took 5 bases from V and 4 from J; bases not matched to a gene: 6. From germline, CDR1 is SGHVS and CDR2 FNYEAQ. CDR3 length: 14 amino acids. CDR3 residues: CASSLSGSKYEQYF. In DNA, the CDR3 is TGTGCCAGCAGCCTTAGCGGGAGCAAATACGAGCAGTACTTC.

This clonotype was observed a few times. With a much larger clone just one base away, this may be a read error. The CDR3 here is CASSPSALYNEQFF. The CDR3 DNA follows: TGTGCCAGCAGTCCCTCGGCCCTTTACAATGAGCAGTTCTTC. This chain connects TRBV12-3 or TRBV12-4 to TRBJ2-1; no clear D gene. The CDR3 runs to 14 residues. Trimming removed 5 bases at V and 4 bases at J, with 12 bases between.

This clonotype was seen repeatedly, ten times or more. The chain joins TRBV14 to TRBJ1-2; TRBD1 is a possible D gene (6 bases). CDR3 size: 14 residues. V lost 4 bases to trimming and J lost 6 bases, with 15 bases between them. In germline, CDR1 is SGHDN, CDR2 FVKESK. The CDR3 nucleotides are TGTGCCAGCAGCCGGACACAGGGACCCGATGGCTACACCTTC. Protein: CASSRTQGPDGYTF. The whole variable domain, filled in from reference TRBV14 and TRBJ1-2, reads EAGVTQFPSHSVIEKGQTVTLRCDPISGHDNLYWYRRVMGKEIKFLLHFVKESKQDESGMPNNRFLAERTGGTYSTLKVQPAELEDSGVYFCASSRTQGPDGYTFGSGTRLTVV.

This clonotype appeared a few times. The rearrangement links TRBV20-1 to TRBJ2-7; D is possibly TRBD1 or TRBD2 (5 bases each). The length of the CDR3 is 12 residues. The germline gives CDR1 DFQATT, CDR2 SNEGSKA (reference sequence). V lost 5 bases, J lost 3 bases, and 11 bases lay in between. Here the CDR3 DNA reads TGCAGTGCTTGGGACGGAAGCTACGAGCAGTACTTC. Translation: CSAWDGSYEQYF.

The chain carries TRBV29-1 and TRBJ2-1; D not certain. With 8 bases removed from V and 0 bases from J, the gap between germline ends came to 11 bases. There are 13 residues in the CDR3. The V gene's germline CDR1 is SQVTM and CDR2 ANQGSEA. The CDR3 bases are TGCAGCTTTTCCTCGAGCTCCTACAATGAGCAGTTCTTC. Its translation is CSFSSSSYNEQFF.